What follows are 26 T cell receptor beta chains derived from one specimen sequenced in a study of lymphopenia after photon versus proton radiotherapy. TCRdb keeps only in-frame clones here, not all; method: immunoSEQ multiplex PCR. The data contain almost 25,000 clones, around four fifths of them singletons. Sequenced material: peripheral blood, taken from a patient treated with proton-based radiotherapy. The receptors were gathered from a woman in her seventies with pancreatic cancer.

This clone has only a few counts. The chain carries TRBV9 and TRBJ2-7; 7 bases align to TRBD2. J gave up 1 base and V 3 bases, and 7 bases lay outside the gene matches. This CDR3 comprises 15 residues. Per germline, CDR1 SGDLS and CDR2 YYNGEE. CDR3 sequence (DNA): TGTGCCAGCAGCGCCGGGACTAACCCGTCCTACGAGCAGTACTTC. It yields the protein CASSAGTNPSYEQYF.

The CDR3 DNA sequence: TGTGCCAGCAGTTTATCGAGGCAGGGGAGTGAAAAACTGTTTTTT. It encodes CASSLSRQGSEKLFF. The V and J genes are TRBV27 and TRBJ1-4, with D perhaps TRBD1 (6 bases). The CDR3 loop spans 15 amino acids. The ends were cut back, 0 bases at V and 7 bases at J, with 12 bases in the middle. From germline, CDR1 is MNHEY and CDR2 SMNVEV (reference sequence).

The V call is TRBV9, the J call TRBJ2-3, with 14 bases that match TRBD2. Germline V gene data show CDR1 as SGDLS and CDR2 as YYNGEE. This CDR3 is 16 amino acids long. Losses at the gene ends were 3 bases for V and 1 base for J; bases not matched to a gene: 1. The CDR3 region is CASSEGLAGGTDTQYF. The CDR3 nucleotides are TGTGCCAGCAGCGAGGGACTAGCGGGAGGCACAGATACGCAGTATTTT.

The CDR3 sequence: CASAPDGANEKLFF. The CDR3 bases are TGCGCCAGCGCTCCTGACGGTGCTAATGAAAAACTGTTTTTT. The chain combines TRBV5-1 with TRBJ1-4; D gene ambiguous. The CDR3 runs to 14 residues. Trimming took 7 bases from V and 3 from J, leaving 13 bases between them. From germline, CDR1 is SGHRS and CDR2 YFSETQ.

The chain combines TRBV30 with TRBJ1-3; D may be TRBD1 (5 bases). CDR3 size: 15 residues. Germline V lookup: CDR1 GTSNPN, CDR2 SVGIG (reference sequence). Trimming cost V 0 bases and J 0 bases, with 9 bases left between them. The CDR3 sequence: CAWSVWGDSGNTIYF. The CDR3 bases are TGTGCCTGGAGTGTATGGGGGGACTCTGGAAACACCATATATTTT.

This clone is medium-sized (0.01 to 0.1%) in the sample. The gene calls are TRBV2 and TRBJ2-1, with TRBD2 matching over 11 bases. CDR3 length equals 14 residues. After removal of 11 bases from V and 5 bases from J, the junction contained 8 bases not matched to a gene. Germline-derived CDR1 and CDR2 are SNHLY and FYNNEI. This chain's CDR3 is CAASSGRAHNEQFF. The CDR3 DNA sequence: TGTGCCGCTAGTAGCGGGAGGGCCCACAATGAGCAGTTCTTC.

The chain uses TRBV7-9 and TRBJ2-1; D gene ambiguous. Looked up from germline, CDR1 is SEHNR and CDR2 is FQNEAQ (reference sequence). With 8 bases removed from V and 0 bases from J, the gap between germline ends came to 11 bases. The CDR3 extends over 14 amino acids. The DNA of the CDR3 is TGTGCCAGCTCGTCGGCCACCTCCTACAATGAGCAGTTCTTC. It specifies CASSSATSYNEQFF.

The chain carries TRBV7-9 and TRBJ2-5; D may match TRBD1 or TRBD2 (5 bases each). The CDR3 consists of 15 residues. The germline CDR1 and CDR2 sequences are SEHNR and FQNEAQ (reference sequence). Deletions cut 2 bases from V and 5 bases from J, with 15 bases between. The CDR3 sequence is CASSLILRGGETQYF. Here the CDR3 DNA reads TGTGCCAGCAGCTTAATATTACGGGGCGGGGAGACCCAGTACTTC. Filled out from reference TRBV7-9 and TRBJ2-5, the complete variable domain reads DTGVSQNPRHKITKRGQNVTFRCDPISEHNRLYWYRQTLGQGPEFLTYFQNEAQLEKSRLLSDRFSAERPKGSFSTLEIQRTEQGDSAMYLCASSLILRGGETQYFGPGTRLLVL.

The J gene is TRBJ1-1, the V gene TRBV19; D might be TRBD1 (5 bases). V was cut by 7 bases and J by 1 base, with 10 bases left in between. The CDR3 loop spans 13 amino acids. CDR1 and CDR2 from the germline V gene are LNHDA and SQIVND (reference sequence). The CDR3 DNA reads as TGTGCCAGTAATCCCAGGGAGAACACTGAAGCTTTCTTT. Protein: CASNPRENTEAFF.

Here the CDR3 reads CASSPGDGYTEAFF. The CDR3 DNA reads TGTGCCAGCAGCCCGGGCGATGGGTACACTGAAGCTTTCTTT. The J gene is TRBJ1-1, the V gene TRBV5-6; D not resolved. CDR3 length: 14 residues. V shed 4 bases and J shed 3 bases, with 13 bases lying between them. Germline lookup yields CDR1 SGHDT and CDR2 YYEEEE.

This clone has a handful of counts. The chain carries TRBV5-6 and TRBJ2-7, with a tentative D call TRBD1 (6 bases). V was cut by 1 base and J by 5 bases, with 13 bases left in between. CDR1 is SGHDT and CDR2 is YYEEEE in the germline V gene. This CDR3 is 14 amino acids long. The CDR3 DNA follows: TGTGCCAGCAGCTTGAGTGCAGGGGCCAACGAGCAGTACTTC. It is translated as CASSLSAGANEQYF.

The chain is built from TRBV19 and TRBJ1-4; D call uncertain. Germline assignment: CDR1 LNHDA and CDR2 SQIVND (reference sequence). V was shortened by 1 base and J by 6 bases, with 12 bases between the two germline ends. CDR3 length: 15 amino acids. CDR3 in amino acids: CASSIGALGDEKLFF. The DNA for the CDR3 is TGTGCCAGTAGTATAGGGGCACTCGGGGATGAAAAACTGTTTTTT. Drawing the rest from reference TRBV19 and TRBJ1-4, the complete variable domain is DGGITQSPKYLFRKEGQNVTLSCEQNLNHDAMYWYRQDPGQGLRLIYYSQIVNDFQKGDIAEGYSVSREKKESFPLTVTSAQKNPTAFYLCASSIGALGDEKLFFGSGTQLSVL.

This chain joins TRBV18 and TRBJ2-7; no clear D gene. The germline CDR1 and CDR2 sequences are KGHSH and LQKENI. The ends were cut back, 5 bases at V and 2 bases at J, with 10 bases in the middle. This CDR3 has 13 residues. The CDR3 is CASSTGITYEQYF. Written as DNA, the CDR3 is TGTGCCAGCTCAACGGGCATTACCTACGAGCAGTACTTC.

The DNA of the CDR3 is TGTGCCAGCTCACCCGGGCTAGCGGGAGCCGAGACCCAGTACTTC. Its translation: CASSPGLAGAETQYF. V usage is TRBV18 and J usage is TRBJ2-5, with 10 bases that match TRBD2. Looked up from germline, CDR1 is KGHSH and CDR2 is LQKENI. The CDR3 is 15 amino acids. V lost 3 bases, J lost 5 bases, and 6 bases stayed unmatched.

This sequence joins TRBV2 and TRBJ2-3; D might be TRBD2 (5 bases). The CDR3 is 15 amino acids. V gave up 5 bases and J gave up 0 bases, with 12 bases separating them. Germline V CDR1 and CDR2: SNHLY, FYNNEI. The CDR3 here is CASSRSEISTDTQYF. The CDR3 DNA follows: TGTGCCAGCAGTCGTAGCGAAATAAGCACAGATACGCAGTATTTT.

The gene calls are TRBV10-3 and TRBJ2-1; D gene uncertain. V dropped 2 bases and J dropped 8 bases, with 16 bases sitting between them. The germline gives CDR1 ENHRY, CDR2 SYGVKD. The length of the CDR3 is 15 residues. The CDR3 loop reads CAISEPKPGSDEQFF. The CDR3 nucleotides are TGTGCCATCAGTGAGCCTAAACCGGGCAGCGATGAGCAGTTCTTC.

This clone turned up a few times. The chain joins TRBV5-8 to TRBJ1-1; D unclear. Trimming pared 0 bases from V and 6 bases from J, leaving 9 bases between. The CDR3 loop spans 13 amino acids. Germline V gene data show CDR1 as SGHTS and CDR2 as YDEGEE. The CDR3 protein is CASSLGGKSEAFF. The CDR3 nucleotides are TGTGCCAGCAGCTTGGGAGGGAAATCTGAAGCTTTCTTT.

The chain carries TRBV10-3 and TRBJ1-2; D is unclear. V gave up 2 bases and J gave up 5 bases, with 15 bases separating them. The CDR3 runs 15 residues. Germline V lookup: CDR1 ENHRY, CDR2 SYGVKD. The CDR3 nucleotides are TGTGCCATCAGTGAGCGGGGATTGGGCGGGTATGGCTACACCTTC. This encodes CAISERGLGGYGYTF.

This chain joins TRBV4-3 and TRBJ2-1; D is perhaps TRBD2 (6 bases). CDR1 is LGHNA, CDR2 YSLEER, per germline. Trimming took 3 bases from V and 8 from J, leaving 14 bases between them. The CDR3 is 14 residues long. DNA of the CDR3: TGCGCCAGCAGCCAGGGCCGACTAGTCCATGAGCAGTTCTTC. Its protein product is CASSQGRLVHEQFF.

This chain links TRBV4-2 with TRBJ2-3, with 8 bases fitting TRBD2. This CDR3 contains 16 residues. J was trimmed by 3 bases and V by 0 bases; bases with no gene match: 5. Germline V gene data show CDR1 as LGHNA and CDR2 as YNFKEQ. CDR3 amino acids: CASSQDRRGGTDTQYF. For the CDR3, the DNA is TGTGCCAGCAGCCAAGATCGCCGGGGGGGTACAGATACGCAGTATTTT.

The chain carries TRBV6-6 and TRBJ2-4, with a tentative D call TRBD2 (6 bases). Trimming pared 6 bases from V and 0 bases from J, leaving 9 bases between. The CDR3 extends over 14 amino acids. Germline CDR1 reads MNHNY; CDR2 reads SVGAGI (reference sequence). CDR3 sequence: CASSGGVAKNIQYF. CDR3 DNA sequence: TGTGCCAGCAGCGGAGGGGTAGCCAAAAACATTCAGTACTTC.

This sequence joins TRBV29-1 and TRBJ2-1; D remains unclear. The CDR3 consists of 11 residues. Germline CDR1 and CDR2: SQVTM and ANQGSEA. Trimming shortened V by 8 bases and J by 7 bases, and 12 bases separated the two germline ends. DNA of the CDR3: TGCAGCATCCGACACGGGAATGAGCAGTTCTTC. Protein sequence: CSIRHGNEQFF.

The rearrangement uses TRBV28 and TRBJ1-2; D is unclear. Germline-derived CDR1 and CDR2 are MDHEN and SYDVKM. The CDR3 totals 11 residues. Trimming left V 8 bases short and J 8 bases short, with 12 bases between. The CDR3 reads CASALTGGYTF. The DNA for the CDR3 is TGTGCCAGCGCCCTTACGGGAGGCTACACCTTC.

The DNA of the CDR3 is TGTGCCAGTAGTCGGCAGGGGGTAGGCGAGCAGTACTTC. This encodes CASSRQGVGEQYF. The rearrangement uses TRBV19 and TRBJ2-7; 7 positions match TRBD1. Germline values: CDR1 LNHDA, CDR2 SQIVND (reference sequence). The CDR3 loop spans 13 amino acids. V lost 5 bases, J lost 6 bases, and 7 bases stayed unmatched.

CDR3 in DNA: TGTGCCAGCACCAATCCACCCCAATTCGAGCAGTACTTC. Its protein is CASTNPPQFEQYF. V is TRBV11-1 and J is TRBJ2-7; D is unclear. The CDR3 covers 13 residues. The V gene lost 7 bases and the J gene lost 6 bases, with 16 bases spanning the gap. Per germline, CDR1 SGHAT and CDR2 FQDESV (reference sequence).

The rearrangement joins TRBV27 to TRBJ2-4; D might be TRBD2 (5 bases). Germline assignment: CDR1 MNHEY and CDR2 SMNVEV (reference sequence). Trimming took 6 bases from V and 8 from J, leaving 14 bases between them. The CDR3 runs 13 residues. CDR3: CASSRTEMDIQYF. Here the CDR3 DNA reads TGTGCCAGCAGCCGGACTGAGATGGACATTCAGTACTTC.